The 3 T cell receptor beta chains below all came from one sample that was sequenced in a study of T-cell reconstitution after alpha-beta-depleted transplantation in children. Unique molecular identifiers were used in preparing the TCRbeta library. TCRdb used MiXCR to reprocess the PCR reads, holding one entry per CDR3 protein. This repertoire shows some 80,000 distinct CDR3 sequences, 15% to 20% found once; its top ten account for about 54%. The specimen comprised PBMCs, mostly from graft donor cells, sampled 360 days after TCRalphabeta/CD19-depleted stem cell transplant. The receptor source for this set is a male patient aged 2-15 years who had a stem cell transplant for acute lymphoblastic leukemia, so the T cells may come from the graft donor.

At least ten counts were recorded for this clonotype. V usage is TRBV3-1 and J usage is TRBJ2-3, with a possible D match to TRBD1 (6 bases). Germline loops: CDR1 LGHDT, CDR2 YNNKEL (reference sequence). This CDR3 region has 13 residues. The DNA for the CDR3 is TGTTCAACCGGACAGTTCCTCACAGATACGCAGTATTTT. Translating gives CSTGQFLTDTQYF.

This clonotype was recorded a few times. This sequence joins TRBV5-1 and TRBJ2-1; TRBD2 matches at 7 bases. CDR3 length: 17 residues. From germline, CDR1 is SGHRS and CDR2 YFSETQ. V shed 1 base and J 1 base; nucleotides not matched to a gene: 8. The CDR3 DNA sequence: TGCGCCAGCAGCTTGTATACGGGAGGTTATTCCTACAATGAGCAGTTCTTC. Protein sequence: CASSLYTGGYSYNEQFF.

This clonotype was picked up a small number of times. V usage is TRBV7-9 and J usage is TRBJ2-5; D unclear. Germline loops: CDR1 SEHNR, CDR2 FQNEAQ (reference sequence). The length of the CDR3 is 14 residues. With 1 base removed from V and 0 bases from J, the gap between germline ends came to 6 bases. DNA of the CDR3: TGTGCCAGCAGCTTAGGAGCGTACCAAGAGACCCAGTACTTC. Translated, it gives CASSLGAYQETQYF.